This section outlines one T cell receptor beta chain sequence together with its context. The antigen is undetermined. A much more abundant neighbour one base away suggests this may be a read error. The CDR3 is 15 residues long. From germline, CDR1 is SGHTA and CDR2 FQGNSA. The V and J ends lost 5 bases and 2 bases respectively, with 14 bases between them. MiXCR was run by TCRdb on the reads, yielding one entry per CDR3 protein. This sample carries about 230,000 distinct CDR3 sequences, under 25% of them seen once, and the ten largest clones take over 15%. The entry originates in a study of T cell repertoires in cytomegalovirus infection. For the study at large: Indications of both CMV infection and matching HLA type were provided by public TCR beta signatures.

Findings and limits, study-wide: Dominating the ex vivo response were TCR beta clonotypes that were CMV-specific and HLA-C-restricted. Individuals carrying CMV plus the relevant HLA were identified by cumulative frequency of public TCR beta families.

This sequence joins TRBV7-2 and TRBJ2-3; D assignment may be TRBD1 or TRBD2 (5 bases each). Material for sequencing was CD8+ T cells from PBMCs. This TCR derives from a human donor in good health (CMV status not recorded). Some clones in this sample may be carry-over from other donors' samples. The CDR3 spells CASSPGASNTDTQYF. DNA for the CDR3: TGTGCCAGCAGCCCCGGGGCTAGCAACACAGATACGCAGTATTTT. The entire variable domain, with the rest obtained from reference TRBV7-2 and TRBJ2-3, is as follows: GAGVSQSPSNKVTEKGKDVELRCDPISGHTALYWYRQSLGQGLEFLIYFQGNSAPDKSGLPSDRFSAERTGGSVSTLTIQRTQQEDSAVYLCASSPGASNTDTQYFGPGTRLTVL.